This TCR beta chain was retrieved from a study of early T cells in non-severe SARS-CoV-2 infection. CDR1 and CDR2 from the germline V gene are ENHRY and SYGVKD. The CDR3 runs 13 residues. The ends lost 6 bases at V and 4 bases at J; junction bases unmatched: 3. Unique molecular identifiers were attached to individual cDNA molecules. A single record per CDR3 protein comes from TCRdb applying MiXCR to the 5' RACE reads. The sample consists of 90,000 to 130,000 distinct CDR3 sequences, 9.5% to 13% of them appearing once. This clonotype was recorded at least ten times. The sequencing input was whole blood. This chain joins TRBV10-3 and TRBJ2-3; TRBD1 agrees at 8 bases. The receptor comes from an adult who was a healthcare worker with PCR-confirmed SARS-CoV-2 infection or an uninfected control (not recorded which). CDR3 nucleotides: TGTGCCATCAGCGAGGGACAGGCAGATACGCAGTATTTT. It encodes CAISEGQADTQYF.